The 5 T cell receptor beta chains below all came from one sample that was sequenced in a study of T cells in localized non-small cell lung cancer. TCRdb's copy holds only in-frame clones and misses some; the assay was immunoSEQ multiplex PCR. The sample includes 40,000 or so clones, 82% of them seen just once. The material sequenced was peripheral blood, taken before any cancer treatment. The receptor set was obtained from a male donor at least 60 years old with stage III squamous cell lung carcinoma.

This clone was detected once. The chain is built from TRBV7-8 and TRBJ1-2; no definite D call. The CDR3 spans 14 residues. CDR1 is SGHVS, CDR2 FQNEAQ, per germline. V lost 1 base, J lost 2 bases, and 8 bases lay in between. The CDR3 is CASSLEWGNYGYTF. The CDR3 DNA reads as TGTGCCAGCAGCTTAGAATGGGGAAACTATGGCTACACCTTC.

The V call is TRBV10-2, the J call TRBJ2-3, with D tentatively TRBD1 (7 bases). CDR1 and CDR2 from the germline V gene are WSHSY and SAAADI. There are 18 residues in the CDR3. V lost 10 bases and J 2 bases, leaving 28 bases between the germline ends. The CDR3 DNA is TGCGCCACCCTCACCAAGGCAGGGGGGATTCATTTCACAGATACGCAGTATTTT. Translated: CATLTKAGGIHFTDTQYF.

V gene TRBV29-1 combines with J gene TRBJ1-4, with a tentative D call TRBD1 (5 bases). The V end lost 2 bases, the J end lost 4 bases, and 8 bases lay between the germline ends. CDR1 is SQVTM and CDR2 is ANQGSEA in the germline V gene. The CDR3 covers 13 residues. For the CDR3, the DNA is TGCAGCGTTGAAACGGGGGTTAATGAAAAACTGTTTTTT. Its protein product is CSVETGVNEKLFF.

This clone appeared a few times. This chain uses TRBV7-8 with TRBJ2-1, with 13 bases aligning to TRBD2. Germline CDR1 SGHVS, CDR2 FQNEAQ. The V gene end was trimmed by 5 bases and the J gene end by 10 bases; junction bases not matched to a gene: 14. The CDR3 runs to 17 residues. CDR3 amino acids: CASSLPPGLAGSLEQFF. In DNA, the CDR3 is TGTGCCAGCAGCCTCCCCCCGGGACTAGCGGGATCTTTGGAGCAGTTCTTC.

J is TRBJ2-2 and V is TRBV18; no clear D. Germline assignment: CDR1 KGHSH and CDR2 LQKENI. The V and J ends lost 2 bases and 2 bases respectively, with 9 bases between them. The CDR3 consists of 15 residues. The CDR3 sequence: CASSPGQRNTGELFF. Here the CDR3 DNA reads TGTGCCAGCTCACCAGGGCAGAGAAACACCGGGGAGCTGTTTTTT.